Presented here are 9 T cell receptor beta chains from one specimen sequenced in a study of shared clonotypes between healthy human individuals. Libraries were prepared by immunoSEQ multiplex PCR; TCRdb keeps only in-frame clonotypes and omits some of them. Of about 470,000 clones listed, around 79% are singletons. The sample was PBMCs. These receptors originate from a woman between 35 and 50 years old in good health. Some clones in this sample may be carry-over from other donors' samples.

This clone was detected once. CDR3 sequence: CASAGPAHEKLFF. The CDR3 nucleotides read TGTGCCAGCGCCGGACCGGCTCACGAAAAACTGTTTTTT. This rearrangement joins TRBV6-4 to TRBJ1-4; D not certain. CDR3 length: 13 residues. CDR1 and CDR2 from the germline V gene are MRHNA and SNTAGT. V lost 8 bases and J 8 bases, leaving 15 bases between the germline ends.

The chain uses TRBV7-9 and TRBJ1-1; 11 bases are shared with TRBD1. The CDR3 has 19 residues. Germline CDR1 is SEHNR and CDR2 is FQNEAQ (reference sequence). V lost 5 bases and J lost 0; bases outside the gene matches: 14. CDR3 loop: CASSTQYRDRGTMNTEAFF. CDR3 DNA sequence: TGTGCCAGCAGCACTCAGTACCGGGACAGGGGGACCATGAACACTGAAGCTTTCTTT.

The J gene is TRBJ2-7, the V gene TRBV7-2; 7 bases line up with TRBD1. CDR3 size: 14 residues. CDR1 and CDR2 from the germline V gene are SGHTA and FQGNSA. The J segment lost 0 bases and the V segment lost 6 bases, leaving 5 bases of the junction unmatched. The DNA of the CDR3 is TGTGCCAGCAGTATCAGGGGGAGCTCCTACGAGCAGTACTTC. Its protein product is CASSIRGSSYEQYF.

V gene TRBV7-2 combines with J gene TRBJ2-7, with a possible D match to TRBD2 (6 bases). Germline V lookup: CDR1 SGHTA, CDR2 FQGNSA. Trimming left V 5 bases short and J 4 bases short, with 15 bases between. This CDR3 comprises 14 residues. The CDR3 DNA sequence: TGTGCCAGCAGCCGACGGGCGGGGAGTTACGAGCAGTACTTC. Its translation is CASSRRAGSYEQYF.

The chain is built from TRBV29-1 and TRBJ2-5; D tentatively fits TRBD1 or TRBD2 (5 bases each). Germline V lookup: CDR1 SQVTM, CDR2 ANQGSEA. This CDR3 comprises 16 residues. Trimming stripped 7 bases from V and 5 bases from J, with 26 bases between. The CDR3 nucleotides are TGCAGCGCCAAGTGGGATCGAAACCGTTGGGGGGAGACCCAGTACTTC. Residues: CSAKWDRNRWGETQYF. The entire variable domain, with the rest obtained from reference TRBV29-1 and TRBJ2-5, is as follows: SAVISQKPSRDICQRGTSLTIQCQVDSQVTMMFWYRQQPGQSLTLIATANQGSEATYESGFVIDKFPISRPNLTFSTLTVSNMSPEDSSIYLCSAKWDRNRWGETQYFGPGTRLLVL.

The V gene is TRBV6-1, the J gene TRBJ2-7; D is perhaps TRBD1 (6 bases). Germline loops: CDR1 MNHNS, CDR2 SASEGT. V shed 8 bases and J shed 3 bases, with 11 bases lying between them. The CDR3 extends over 12 amino acids. CDR3 in DNA: TGTGCCAGCGGACAGCAGGGCTACGAGCAGTACTTC. Its translation is CASGQQGYEQYF.

The CDR3: CASSSQDGGYTF. Here the CDR3 DNA reads TGTGCCAGCAGCTCCCAGGACGGCGGCTACACCTTC. The chain recombines TRBV5-6 with TRBJ1-2; D gene uncertain. The germline gives CDR1 SGHDT, CDR2 YYEEEE. This CDR3 contains 12 residues. The V end was cut by 3 bases, the J end by 8 bases, with 11 bases between.

The chain uses TRBV27 and TRBJ1-5, with D perhaps TRBD1 (5 bases). The CDR3 runs to 14 residues. Germline V CDR1 and CDR2: MNHEY, SMNVEV (reference sequence). Trimming removed 6 bases from V and 6 bases from J, with 15 bases in between. The CDR3 nucleotides are TGTGCCAGCAGGGTGGGGACCGGGGGTCAGCCCCAGCATTTT. This translates into CASRVGTGGQPQHF.

J is TRBJ2-5 and V is TRBV10-3; D is perhaps TRBD2 (6 bases). The germline gives CDR1 ENHRY, CDR2 SYGVKD. The CDR3 has 13 amino acids. V dropped 4 bases and J dropped 5 bases, with 11 bases sitting between them. CDR3 nucleotide sequence: TGTGCCATCAGTGTAGGGACTGGGGAGACCCAGTACTTC. Protein: CAISVGTGETQYF.